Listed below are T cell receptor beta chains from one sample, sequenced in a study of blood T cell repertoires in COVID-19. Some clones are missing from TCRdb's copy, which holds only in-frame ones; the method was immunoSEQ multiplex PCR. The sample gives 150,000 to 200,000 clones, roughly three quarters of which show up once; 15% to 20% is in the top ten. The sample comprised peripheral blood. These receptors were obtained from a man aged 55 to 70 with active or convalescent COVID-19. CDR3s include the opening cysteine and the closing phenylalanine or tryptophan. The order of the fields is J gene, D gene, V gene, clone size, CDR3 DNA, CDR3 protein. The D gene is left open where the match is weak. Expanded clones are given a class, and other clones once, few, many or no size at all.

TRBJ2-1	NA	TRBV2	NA	TGTGCCAGCAGGCTAGGGGGGGGCTCCTACAATGAGCAGTTCTTC	CASRLGGGSYNEQFF
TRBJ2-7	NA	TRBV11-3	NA	TGTGCCAGCAGCTTAACGCGGGGATCCTACGAGCAGTACTTC	CASSLTRGSYEQYF
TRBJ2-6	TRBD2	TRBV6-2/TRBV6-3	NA	TGTGCCAGCAGTTCCAGCGGGAGCTCTGGGGCCAACGTCCTGACTTTC	CASSSSGSSGANVLTF
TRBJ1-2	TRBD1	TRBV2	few	TGTGCCAGCAGGGGGGGGACAGGGTACGCCTATGGCTACACCTTC	CASRGGTGYAYGYTF
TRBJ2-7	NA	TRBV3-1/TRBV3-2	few	TGTGCCAGCAGCCTTTGGCGGGAGCAGTACTTC	CASSLWREQYF
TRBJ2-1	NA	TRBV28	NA	TGTGCTAGCATCGCCCAGGGATACAATGAGCAGTTCTTC	CASIAQGYNEQFF
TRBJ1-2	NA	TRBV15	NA	TGTGCCACCAGCAGAGACAGGTCCGACTATGGCTACACCTTC	CATSRDRSDYGYTF
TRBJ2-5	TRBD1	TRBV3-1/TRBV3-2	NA	TGTGCCAGCAGCCAGGGGCCGGGACAGAGAGAGACCCAGTACTTC	CASSQGPGQRETQYF
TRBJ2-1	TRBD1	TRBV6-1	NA	TGTGCCAGCAGTGATTCCGGGACAGGGGGCAGGAATGAGCAGTTCTTC	CASSDSGTGGRNEQFF
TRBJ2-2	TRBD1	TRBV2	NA	TGTGCCAGCAGTGAAGATTATCTGGTGACAGGGGGCTCCGGGGAGCTGTTTTTT	CASSEDYLVTGGSGELFF
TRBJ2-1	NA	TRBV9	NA	TGTGCCAGCAGCGTAGCTACCCAGGTTCGGGGGATCTACAATGAGCAGTTCTTC	CASSVATQVRGIYNEQFF
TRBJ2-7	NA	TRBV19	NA	TGTGCCAGTAGTGCCTCTCCCGGGAAACATTACGAGCAGTACTTC	CASSASPGKHYEQYF
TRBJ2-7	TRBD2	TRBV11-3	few	TGTGCCAGCAGCCAGACTAGCGGGAGCTACGAGCAGTACTTC	CASSQTSGSYEQYF
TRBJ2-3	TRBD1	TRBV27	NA	TGTGCCAGCAGCCCACACCCGGGGACAGGGCAAGCAGATACGCAGTATTTT	CASSPHPGTGQADTQYF
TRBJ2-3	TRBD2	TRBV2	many	TGTGCCAGCAGAACGGGAGGCGGGGAAGATACGCAGTATTTT	CASRTGGGEDTQYF
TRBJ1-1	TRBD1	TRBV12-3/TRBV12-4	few	TGTGCCAGCAGTAGGGGGCGCAGCACTGAAGCTTTCTTT	CASSRGRSTEAFF
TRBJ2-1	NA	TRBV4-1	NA	TGCGCCAGCAGCCATAGACTAGAGGGGTACTACAATGAGCAGTTCTTC	CASSHRLEGYYNEQFF
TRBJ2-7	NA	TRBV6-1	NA	TGTGCCAGCAGTGTCAGGCGGCGGCAGGGGAGCTCCTACGAGCAGTACTTC	CASSVRRRQGSSYEQYF
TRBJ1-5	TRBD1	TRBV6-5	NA	TGTGCCAGCAGTACAGGGGACGTCGATCAGCCCCAGCATTTT	CASSTGDVDQPQHF
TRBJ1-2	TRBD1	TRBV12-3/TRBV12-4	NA	TGTGCCAGCAGTATTAACAGGGGGCAAGGCTACACCTTC	CASSINRGQGYTF
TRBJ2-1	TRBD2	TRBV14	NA	TGTGCCAGCGGCCGCCTAGCGGGAGTCCCTGAGCAGTTCTTC	CASGRLAGVPEQFF
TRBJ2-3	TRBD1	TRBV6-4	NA	TGTGCCAGCAGTGATATCTCGGGACAGGGTGTGGATACGCAGTATTTT	CASSDISGQGVDTQYF
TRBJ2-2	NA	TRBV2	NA	TGTGCCAGCAGTGAAGGACTGGGGGGCACCGGGGAGCTGTTTTTT	CASSEGLGGTGELFF
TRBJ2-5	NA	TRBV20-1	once	TGCAGTGCTCCCGTAGAGACCCAGTACTTC	CSAPVETQYF
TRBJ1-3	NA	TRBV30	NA	TGTGCCTGGAACCGTCTATCTGGAAACACCATATATTTT	CAWNRLSGNTIYF
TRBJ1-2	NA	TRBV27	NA	TGTGCCAGCAGGCGAGAAACAGGGTTGGGCGGCTACACCTTC	CASRRETGLGGYTF
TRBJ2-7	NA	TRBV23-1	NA	TGCGCCAGCAGTCAATCCGACACGTCCTACTACGAGCAGTACTTC	CASSQSDTSYYEQYF
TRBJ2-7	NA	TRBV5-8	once	TGTGCCAGCAGCTTGGACAGGGTGGTCACCTACGAGCAGTACTTC	CASSLDRVVTYEQYF
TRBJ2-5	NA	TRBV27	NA	TGTGCCAGCAAAGAACAGGGTAGGGAGACCCAGTACTTC	CASKEQGRETQYF
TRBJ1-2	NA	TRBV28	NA	TGTGCCAGCGTAGAAGGGGTATTAGGAGGCTACACCTTC	CASVEGVLGGYTF
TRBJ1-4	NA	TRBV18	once	TGTGCCAGCTCACCACAACGGAGTAATGAAAAACTGTTTTTT	CASSPQRSNEKLFF
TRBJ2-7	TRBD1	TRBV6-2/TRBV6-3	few	TGTGCCAGCAGCCAGACCGGACAGGGGAACTACGAGCAGTACTTC	CASSQTGQGNYEQYF
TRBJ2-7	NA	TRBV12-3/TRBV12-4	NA	TGTGCCAGCAAGCGCGGATCCTACGAGCAGTACTTC	CASKRGSYEQYF
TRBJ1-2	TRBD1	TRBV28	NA	TGTGCCAGCAGTCTGGGTGGACAGGGGCTCGGCTACACCTTC	CASSLGGQGLGYTF
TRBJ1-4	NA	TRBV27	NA	TGTGCCAGCAAACCCCTACAGGCAACTAATGAAAAACTGTTTTTT	CASKPLQATNEKLFF
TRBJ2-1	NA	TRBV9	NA	TGTGCCAGCAGCGTAGGACTAGAATGGAGGAATGAGCAGTTCTTC	CASSVGLEWRNEQFF
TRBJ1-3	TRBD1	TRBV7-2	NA	TGTGCCAGCAGCCGCCAGGGGGTCTCTGGAAACACCATATATTTT	CASSRQGVSGNTIYF
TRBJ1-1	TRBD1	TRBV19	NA	TGTGCCAGTAGTCAACCCGGGACAGCAGCTTTCTTT	CASSQPGTAAFF
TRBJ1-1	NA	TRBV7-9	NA	TGTGCCAGCAGCTTTGCGGGGAACACTGAAGCTTTCTTT	CASSFAGNTEAFF
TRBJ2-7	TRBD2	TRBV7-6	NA	TGTGCCAGCAGCGCACGACTAGCGGGACGGTACGAGCAGTACTTC	CASSARLAGRYEQYF
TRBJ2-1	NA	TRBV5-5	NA	TGTGCCAGCAGCTTAAACTGGCAGGGGAAAAGAAATGAGCAGTTCTTC	CASSLNWQGKRNEQFF
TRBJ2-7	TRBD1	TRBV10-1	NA	TGCGCCAGCAGTCCACAGGGGCCACTGCCTTACGAGCAGTACTTC	CASSPQGPLPYEQYF
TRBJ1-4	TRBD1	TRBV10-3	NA	TGTGCCATCAGTGGGACCGGGACAGGGGTTGAAAAACTGTTTTTT	CAISGTGTGVEKLFF
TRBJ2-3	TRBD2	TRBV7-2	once	TGTGCCAGCAGCTGGCTCGGGGCGGGAGGGGGAGATACGCAGTATTTT	CASSWLGAGGGDTQYF
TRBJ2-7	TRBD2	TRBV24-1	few	TGTGCCACCAGGGCTAGCGGGAGTTACGAGCAGTACTTC	CATRASGSYEQYF
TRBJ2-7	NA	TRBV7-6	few	TGTGCCAGCAGCTTAGCGGGGCCCCGTGCGGGGGAGCAGTACTTC	CASSLAGPRAGEQYF
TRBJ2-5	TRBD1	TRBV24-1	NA	TGTGCCACCACTGCGACAGGGGGCCCGGAGACCCAGTACTTC	CATTATGGPETQYF
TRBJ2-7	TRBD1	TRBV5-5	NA	TGTGCCAGCAGCTTGTTCCTAGGACAGGGGGCGCCTGAGCAGTACTTC	CASSLFLGQGAPEQYF
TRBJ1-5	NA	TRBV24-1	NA	TGTGCCACCAGTGTGGCAGGTTATAGCAATCAGCCCCAGCATTTT	CATSVAGYSNQPQHF
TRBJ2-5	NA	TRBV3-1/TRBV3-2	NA	TGTGCCAGCTTCGTCCGTGGGGGGGAGACCCAGTACTTC	CASFVRGGETQYF
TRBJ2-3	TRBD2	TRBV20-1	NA	TGCAGTGCTAGTCTAGCGGGAGGGCCAGATACGCAGTATTTT	CSASLAGGPDTQYF
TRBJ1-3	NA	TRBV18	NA	TGTGCCAGCTCACCGGGAGGGACTGGCGGAAACACCATATATTTT	CASSPGGTGGNTIYF
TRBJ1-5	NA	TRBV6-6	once	TGTGCCAGCAGTTATCAGGCGATCAATCAGCCCCAGCATTTT	CASSYQAINQPQHF
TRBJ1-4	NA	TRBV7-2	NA	TGTGCCAGCAGCTTATATCACGGTGAAAAACTGTTTTTT	CASSLYHGEKLFF
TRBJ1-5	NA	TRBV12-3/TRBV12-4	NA	TGTGCCAGCTTAGCATCCCCACGGCAGCCCCAGCATTTT	CASLASPRQPQHF
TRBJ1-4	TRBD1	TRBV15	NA	TGTGCCACCAGTACAGGGGTTAGAGAAAAACTGTTTTTT	CATSTGVREKLFF
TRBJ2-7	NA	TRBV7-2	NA	TGTGCCAGCAGCTCCAGTCTTACCCTCGAGCAGTACTTC	CASSSSLTLEQYF
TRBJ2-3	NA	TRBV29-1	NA	TGCAGCGTTGAAGAACAGGTTAGCACAGATACGCAGTATTTT	CSVEEQVSTDTQYF
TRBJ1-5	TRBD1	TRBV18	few	TGTGCCAGCTCACCCATGGGGACAGGGTCTGAGCAGCCCCAGCATTTT	CASSPMGTGSEQPQHF